Following are 21 T cell receptor beta chains from one sample sequenced in a study of cytomegalovirus exposure and HLA in healthy donors. A multiplex PCR was run with 60 Vbeta primers and 13 Jbeta primers. Sequencing was performed with immunoSEQ multiplex PCR; in TCRdb, only in-frame clones are kept and a portion is missing. This sample has about 170,000 clones, with roughly 73% found just once. Sequencing used PBMCs. These receptors came from a female donor in good health and CMV-seronegative.

V gene TRBV7-9 combines with J gene TRBJ2-3; 7 bases are a match to TRBD2. Looked up from germline, CDR1 is SEHNR and CDR2 is FQNEAQ (reference sequence). The CDR3 totals 14 residues. V lost 3 bases, J lost 2 bases, and 2 bases stayed unmatched. DNA of the CDR3: TGTGCCAGCAGCTTCGGGGACTACACAGATACGCAGTATTTT. Translating it yields CASSFGDYTDTQYF.

The chain carries TRBV28 and TRBJ2-3; 8 bases fit TRBD2. Germline V lookup: CDR1 MDHEN, CDR2 SYDVKM. V shed 10 bases and J 5 bases; nucleotides not matched to a gene: 8. The CDR3 totals 13 residues. In DNA form, the CDR3 reads TGTGCCACCAACGGGGGGGCCCAAGATACGCAGTATTTT. It yields the protein CATNGGAQDTQYF. The full variable domain, its missing parts supplied by reference TRBV28 and TRBJ2-3, is DVKVTQSSRYLVKRTGEKVFLECVQDMDHENMFWYRQDPGLGLRLIYFSYDVKMKEKGDIPEGYSVSREKKERFSLILESASTNQTSMYLCATNGGAQDTQYFGPGTRLTVL.

The chain links TRBV25-1 to TRBJ2-1; D might be TRBD2 (6 bases). The CDR3 runs to 15 residues. The V gene's germline CDR1 is MGHDK and CDR2 SYGVNS. V lost 6 bases to trimming and J lost 4 bases, with 16 bases between them. In DNA form, the CDR3 reads TGTGCCAGCAGATCGAATTGGGGACTTTACAATGAGCAGTTCTTC. Protein sequence: CASRSNWGLYNEQFF.

This clone has just one count. The V call is TRBV7-3, the J call TRBJ2-7; the match to TRBD2 covers 13 bases. The CDR3 has 14 amino acids. After removal of 5 bases from V and 4 bases from J, the junction contained 2 bases not matched to a gene. The germline gives CDR1 SGHTA, CDR2 FQGTGA. CDR3 nucleotides: TGTGCCAGCAGCCTACTAGCGGGAGGGTACGAGCAGTACTTC. Its translation is CASSLLAGGYEQYF.

The chain is built from TRBV15 and TRBJ2-7, with D tentatively TRBD2 (7 bases). This CDR3 has 14 residues. CDR1 and CDR2 from the germline V gene are LNHNV and YYDKDF (reference sequence). V lost 6 bases to trimming and J lost 2 bases, with 14 bases between them. This CDR3 is CATRDPGGAYEQYF. In DNA, the CDR3 is TGTGCCACCAGGGACCCGGGGGGCGCCTACGAGCAGTACTTC.

The V and J genes are TRBV28 and TRBJ2-7; 9 positions match TRBD1. This CDR3 is built from 15 residues. Trimming took 5 bases from V and 0 from J; bases not matched to a gene: 5. Germline CDR1 is MDHEN and CDR2 is SYDVKM. Written as DNA, the CDR3 is TGTGCCAGCAGTAACCCGGGACAGGGCTCCTACGAGCAGTACTTC. It encodes CASSNPGQGSYEQYF.

V is TRBV9 and J is TRBJ2-3; 9 bases match TRBD2. The CDR3 loop spans 18 amino acids. Germline V CDR1 and CDR2: SGDLS, YYNGEE. The ends lost 0 bases at V and 0 bases at J; junction bases unmatched: 8. The CDR3 sequence is CASSVGAGGRRSTDTQYF. Written as DNA, the CDR3 is TGTGCCAGCAGCGTAGGAGCGGGGGGCCGGAGGAGCACAGATACGCAGTATTTT.

V gene TRBV5-1 combines with J gene TRBJ2-1, with TRBD2 matching 9 bases. Germline V gives CDR1 SGHRS, CDR2 YFSETQ. The CDR3 loop spans 15 amino acids. The V and J ends lost 4 bases and 5 bases, in that order; junction bases with no gene match: 7. The CDR3, as DNA: TGCGCCAGCAGCATCTTTAGCGGGAGAGACAATGAGCAGTTCTTC. Translating it yields CASSIFSGRDNEQFF.

This clone was counted a few times. This chain connects TRBV7-2 to TRBJ1-4; TRBD1 aligns across 9 bases. Germline-derived CDR1 and CDR2 are SGHTA and FQGNSA. The trim removed 5 bases at V and 7 bases at J, leaving 8 bases unmatched. The CDR3 sequence is 15 residues long. The CDR3 DNA is TGTGCCAGCAGCGGACAGGGGTATCACGGTGAAAAACTGTTTTTT. It yields the protein CASSGQGYHGEKLFF.

The chain is built from TRBV6-1 and TRBJ1-2; no reliable D call. Trimming left V 7 bases short and J 8 bases short, with 17 bases between. Germline V CDR1 and CDR2: MNHNS, SASEGT. The CDR3 sequence is 13 residues long. CDR3 bases: TGTGCCAGCATCGACGCTCAGCGTTTCGGCTACACCTTC. Translated, it gives CASIDAQRFGYTF.

J is TRBJ2-1 and V is TRBV5-6; 10 nucleotides match TRBD2. This CDR3 comprises 15 residues. Germline-derived CDR1 and CDR2 are SGHDT and YYEEEE. Losses at the gene ends were 3 bases for V and 6 bases for J; bases not matched to a gene: 6. The CDR3 DNA follows: TGTGCCAGCAGCTGGGCCCTAGCGGGAGCCAATGAGCAGTTCTTC. This encodes CASSWALAGANEQFF.

This clone was counted between two and nine times. This chain connects TRBV30 to TRBJ2-5; tentative D call: TRBD2 (6 bases). Trimming took off 3 bases at V and 4 bases at J, with 15 bases between the two ends. The germline V gene encodes CDR1 GTSNPN and CDR2 SVGIG (reference sequence). The CDR3 consists of 14 residues. CDR3 nucleotide sequence: TGTGCCTGGAGGTCGGCGGGAAGGGTAGAGACCCAGTACTTC. Translated, it gives CAWRSAGRVETQYF.

The chain employs TRBV7-8 and TRBJ2-7; TRBD1 matches at 12 bases. The CDR3 has 15 amino acids. V trimming: 7 bases; J trimming: 5 bases; junction bases outside the gene matches: 9. Germline values: CDR1 SGHVS, CDR2 FQNEAQ. The CDR3 DNA reads TGTGCCAGCAAACCCTCCGGGACAGGGGGCAACGAGCAGTACTTC. Its translation is CASKPSGTGGNEQYF.

This clone showed up just once. V gene TRBV21-1 combines with J gene TRBJ1-5. TRBV21-1 is recorded as a pseudogene. The CDR3 has 14 residues. Written as DNA, the CDR3 is TGTGCCAGCAGCTTGAGTTGGAGCAATCAGCCCCAGCATTTT. This gives the protein CASSLSWSNQPQHF.

In DNA form, the CDR3 reads TGCGCCAGCAGCCTCTGGACAGCCTACGAGCAGTACTTC. This gives the protein CASSLWTAYEQYF. The chain recombines TRBV5-1 with TRBJ2-7, with D possibly matching TRBD1 (6 bases). Germline V gene data show CDR1 as SGHRS and CDR2 as YFSETQ. V was shortened by 4 bases and J by 2 bases, with 10 bases between the two germline ends. The CDR3 sequence is 13 residues long. Supplemented by reference TRBV5-1 and TRBJ2-7, the full variable domain reads KAGVTQTPRYLIKTRGQQVTLSCSPISGHRSVSWYQQTPGQGLQFLFEYFSETQRNKGNFPGRFSGRQFSNSRSEMNVSTLELGDSALYLCASSLWTAYEQYFGPGTRLTVT.

The chain employs TRBV5-1 and TRBJ2-1, with TRBD2 identical over 11 bases. V lost 0 bases to trimming and J lost 6 bases; unmatched junction nucleotides: 14. Germline loops: CDR1 SGHRS, CDR2 YFSETQ. This CDR3 comprises 19 residues. DNA of the CDR3: TGCGCCAGCAGCTTGGCCGAGGCTAGCGGGAGGATCACAGGCAATGAGCAGTTCTTC. As protein: CASSLAEASGRITGNEQFF.

The chain links TRBV7-3 to TRBJ1-1, with 7 nucleotides matching TRBD1. The junction had 11 bases not matched to a gene; V was cut back by 6 bases and J by 4 bases. Germline values: CDR1 SGHTA, CDR2 FQGTGA. CDR3 length equals 15 residues. The CDR3 coding sequence is TGTGCCAGCAGAAAGACAGGGTTTGAGGTCACTGAAGCTTTCTTT. It encodes CASRKTGFEVTEAFF. The full variable domain, with the rest looked up from reference TRBV7-3 and TRBJ1-1, is GAGVSQTPSNKVTEKGKYVELRCDPISGHTALYWYRQSLGQGPEFLIYFQGTGAADDSGLPNDRFFAVRPEGSVSTLKIQRTERGDSAVYLCASRKTGFEVTEAFFGQGTRLTVV.

The rearrangement links TRBV28 to TRBJ1-6; D is ambiguous. The V end was cut by 7 bases, the J end by 5 bases, with 18 bases between. From germline, CDR1 is MDHEN and CDR2 SYDVKM. CDR3 size: 16 residues. The chain's CDR3 is CASTLNEGMDNSPLHF. The CDR3 DNA reads TGTGCCAGCACCCTTAATGAGGGTATGGATAATTCACCCCTCCACTTT.

The V gene is TRBV29-1, the J gene TRBJ2-7; D is perhaps TRBD2 (5 bases). This CDR3 contains 12 residues. With 2 bases removed from V and 5 bases from J, the gap between germline ends came to 10 bases. Per the germline V gene, CDR1 is SQVTM and CDR2 is ANQGSEA. The CDR3 region is CSVEPPGDEQYF. For the CDR3, the DNA is TGCAGCGTTGAACCCCCCGGGGACGAGCAGTACTTC.

V gene TRBV30 combines with J gene TRBJ1-2; weak D call: TRBD1 (5 bases). The CDR3 is made up of 13 amino acids. From germline, CDR1 is GTSNPN and CDR2 SVGIG (reference sequence). The ends were cut back, 8 bases at V and 8 bases at J, with 21 bases in the middle. This CDR3 reads CAHWRGVSWGYTF. The CDR3 bases are TGTGCCCATTGGCGGGGGGTGTCTTGGGGCTACACCTTC.

This sequence joins TRBV6-5 and TRBJ2-2, with 8 bases matching TRBD1. V lost 6 bases and J lost 1; bases outside the gene matches: 4. The CDR3 totals 15 residues. Germline values: CDR1 MNHEY, CDR2 SVGAGI. The CDR3 loop is CASSNDRGNTGELFF. CDR3 DNA sequence: TGTGCCAGCAGCAACGACAGGGGGAACACCGGGGAGCTGTTTTTT.